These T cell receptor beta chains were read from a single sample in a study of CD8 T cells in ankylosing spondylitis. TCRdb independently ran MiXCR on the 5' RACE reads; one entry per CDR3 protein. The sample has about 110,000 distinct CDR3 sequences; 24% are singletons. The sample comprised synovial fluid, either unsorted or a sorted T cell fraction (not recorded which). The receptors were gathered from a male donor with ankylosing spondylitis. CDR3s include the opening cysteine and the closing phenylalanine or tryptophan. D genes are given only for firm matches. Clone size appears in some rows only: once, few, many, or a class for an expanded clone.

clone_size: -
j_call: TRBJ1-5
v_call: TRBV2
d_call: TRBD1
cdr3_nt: TGTGCCAGCAGTGGGTTGTACAGGGGGCCGGGCGATAGCAATCAGCCCCAGCATTTT
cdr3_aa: CASSGLYRGPGDSNQPQHF

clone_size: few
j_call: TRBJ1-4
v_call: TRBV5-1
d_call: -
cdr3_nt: TGCGCCAGCAGCTCCGTCGGGGGACTAGGCGAAAAACTGTTTTTT
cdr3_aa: CASSSVGGLGEKLFF

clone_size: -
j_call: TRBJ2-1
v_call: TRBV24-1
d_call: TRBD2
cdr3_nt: TGTGCCACCAATTCTGGGGGTGGTCTAGCGGGAGGCCCCCGCTACAATGAGCAGTTCTTC
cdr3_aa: CATNSGGGLAGGPRYNEQFF

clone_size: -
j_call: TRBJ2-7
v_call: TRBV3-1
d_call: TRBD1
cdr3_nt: TGTGCCAGCAGCCCCCCCGGGACAGCCTACGAGCAGTACTTC
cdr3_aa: CASSPPGTAYEQYF

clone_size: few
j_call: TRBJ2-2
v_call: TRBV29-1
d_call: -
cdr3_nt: TGCAGCGTTTATCCTGGACAGAACACCGGGGAGCTGTTTTTT
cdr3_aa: CSVYPGQNTGELFF

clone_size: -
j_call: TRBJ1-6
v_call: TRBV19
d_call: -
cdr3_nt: TGTGCCAGTAGTACAAGACCCCACGGGGTTTCACCCCTCCACTTT
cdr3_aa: CASSTRPHGVSPLHF

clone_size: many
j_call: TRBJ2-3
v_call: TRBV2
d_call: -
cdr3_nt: TGTGCCAGCAGCGTCGGGCTTGGGGATACGCAGTATTTT
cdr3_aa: CASSVGLGDTQYF

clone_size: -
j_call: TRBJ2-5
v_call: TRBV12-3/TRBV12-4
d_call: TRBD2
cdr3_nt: TGTGCCAGCGCGAAAGCGGGAGGGGAAGAGACCCAGTACTTC
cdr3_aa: CASAKAGGEETQYF

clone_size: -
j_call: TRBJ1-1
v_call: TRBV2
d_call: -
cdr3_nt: TGTGCCAGCAGTGTTCGGGACAATGCGAGCACTGAAGCTTTCTTT
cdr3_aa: CASSVRDNASTEAFF

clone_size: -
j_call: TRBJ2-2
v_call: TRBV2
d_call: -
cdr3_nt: TGTGCCAGCATTGTAGGGGCGAACACCGGGGAGCTGTTTTTT
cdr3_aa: CASIVGANTGELFF

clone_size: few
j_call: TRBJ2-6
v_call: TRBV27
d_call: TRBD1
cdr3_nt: TGTGCCAGCAGTTCCTTACAGGGGAGCTCTGGGGCCAACGTCCTGACTTTC
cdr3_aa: CASSSLQGSSGANVLTF

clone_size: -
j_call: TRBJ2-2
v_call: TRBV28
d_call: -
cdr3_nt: TGTGCCAGCAGTTTAGGACAGATGAACACCGGGGAGCTGTTTTTT
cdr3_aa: CASSLGQMNTGELFF

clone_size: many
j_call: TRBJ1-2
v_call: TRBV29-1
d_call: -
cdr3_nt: TGCAGCGTTGAAGAGCAGCAGCTATCTAAAGGCTACACCTTC
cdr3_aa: CSVEEQQLSKGYTF

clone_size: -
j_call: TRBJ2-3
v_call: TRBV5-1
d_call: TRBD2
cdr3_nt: TGCGCCAGCAGCTTGGCACTAGCGAGAGGTGGAGATACGCAGTATTTT
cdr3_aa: CASSLALARGGDTQYF

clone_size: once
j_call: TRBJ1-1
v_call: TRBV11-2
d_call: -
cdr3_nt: TGTGCCAGCAGCTTAGCTGGCACAGGTCTGAACACTGAAGCTTTCTTT
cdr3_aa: CASSLAGTGLNTEAFF